Shown below are 2 T cell receptor beta chains from a single sample sequenced in a study of T cells in localized non-small cell lung cancer. Generated by immunoSEQ multiplex PCR, the TCRdb table keeps only in-frame clones and is missing some. This repertoire shows 40,000 or so clones, 70% to 80% found once; its top ten account for about a third. Sequences were derived from PBMCs, sampled before any cancer treatment. These receptors were obtained from a woman aged 35-70 years with stage II squamous cell lung carcinoma.

This sequence joins TRBV19 and TRBJ1-2, with TRBD1 as a possible D gene (5 bases). V lost 5 bases and J 2 bases, leaving 15 bases between the germline ends. Germline V gene data show CDR1 as LNHDA and CDR2 as SQIVND (reference sequence). The length of the CDR3 is 15 residues. The CDR3 region has the DNA TGTGCCAGTAGTCCGTCCCGGGACTCAAACTATGGCTACACCTTC. Amino acids: CASSPSRDSNYGYTF. The full variable domain, rest sourced from reference TRBV19 and TRBJ1-2, is DGGITQSPKYLFRKEGQNVTLSCEQNLNHDAMYWYRQDPGQGLRLIYYSQIVNDFQKGDIAEGYSVSREKKESFPLTVTSAQKNPTAFYLCASSPSRDSNYGYTFGSGTRLTVV.

V gene TRBV28 combines with J gene TRBJ2-7; a possible D gene is TRBD1 (6 bases). The CDR3 sequence is 18 residues long. V was trimmed by 4 bases and J by 3 bases, leaving 25 bases between them. Germline V gives CDR1 MDHEN, CDR2 SYDVKM. CDR3 DNA: TGTGCCAGCAGTTATACCGGGACACGGTATAGGGCAAACTACGAGCAGTACTTC. Residues: CASSYTGTRYRANYEQYF.